The 3 T cell receptor beta chains given below trace back to one sample, sequenced in a study of OX40 agonist ivuxolimab in advanced cancers. Using immunoSEQ multiplex PCR, the repertoire was profiled, and TCRdb retains in-frame clones only, with some absent. The sample contains tens of thousands of clones, 65% to 85% of which appear only once. The sample here was CD4+ or CD8+ T cells sorted from blood, taken in a trial of the OX40 agonist ivuxolimab. Receptors were obtained from an adult with an advanced solid tumor such as melanoma, head and neck, liver or kidney cancer.

This chain connects TRBV2 to TRBJ2-5, with TRBD1 matching 11 bases. Unmatched junction bases numbered 6, after V lost 10 bases and J lost 5 bases. Germline values: CDR1 SNHLY, CDR2 FYNNEI. CDR3 length: 13 residues. CDR3 nucleotide sequence: TGTGCCACAGGACAGGGGGCAGAGGAGACCCAGTACTTC. This codes for CATGQGAEETQYF.

This rearrangement joins TRBV4-2 to TRBJ2-3; weak D call: TRBD2 (5 bases). The CDR3 covers 17 residues. Trimming left V 0 bases short and J 1 base short, with 14 bases between. Looked up from germline, CDR1 is LGHNA and CDR2 is YNFKEQ. CDR3 DNA: TGTGCCAGCAGCCAAGAGGCTAGCCGGTGGGGCACAGATACGCAGTATTTT. It yields the protein CASSQEASRWGTDTQYF.

A remark on this clone: The junction shows a germline mismatch at one end, possibly a read error. The V call is TRBV19, the J call TRBJ1-3; 10 bases match TRBD1. The CDR3 consists of 12 residues. Germline CDR1 and CDR2: LNHDA and SQIVND (reference sequence). The CDR3 here is CASSSTGGSGDF. CDR3 coding DNA: TGTGCCAGTAGTTCGACAGGGGGCTCCGGAGATTTT.